The 8 T cell receptor beta chains listed next were all sequenced from one sample in a study of metastatic and nonmetastatic thyroid tumors. Every patient was untreated before thyroid surgery. TCRdb reassembled clones from the PCR reads with MiXCR. The sample lists about 31,000 clones; 15% to 20% were seen once. The sequencing input was blood. The receptors stem from a female donor with papillary thyroid cancer or a benign thyroid nodule (not recorded which). Some clones in this sample may be carry-over from other donors' samples.

This clone was counted many times. The chain carries TRBV4-2 and TRBJ1-1, with D tentatively TRBD1 (6 bases). The CDR3 is made up of 14 amino acids. V was cut by 0 bases and J by 7 bases, with 12 bases left in between. CDR1 LGHNA and CDR2 YNFKEQ come from the germline V gene. Written as DNA, the CDR3 is TGTGCCAGCAGCCAAGATATAGGACAGCTTGAAGCTTTCTTT. Protein product: CASSQDIGQLEAFF.

This chain connects TRBV2 to TRBJ1-2; a possible D gene is TRBD1 (6 bases). Germline V gene data show CDR1 as SNHLY and CDR2 as FYNNEI. V gave up 10 bases and J gave up 8 bases, with 17 bases separating them. The CDR3 is 12 amino acids. The CDR3 loop reads CAISRDKEGYTF. The CDR3 coding sequence is TGTGCCATCTCCCGGGACAAGGAGGGCTACACCTTC.

By share, this clone counts as medium-sized. The chain recombines TRBV20-1 with TRBJ2-7, with 11 bases aligning to TRBD1. CDR3 length: 13 amino acids. V was pared by 6 bases and J by 0 bases, with 1 base of the junction left unmatched. Germline loops: CDR1 DFQATT, CDR2 SNEGSKA (reference sequence). The CDR3 sequence is CSAGTGGSYEQYF. DNA for the CDR3: TGCAGTGCGGGGACAGGGGGCTCCTACGAGCAGTACTTC.

There are a few counts of this clone. The chain has TRBV10-3 and TRBJ2-7; TRBD2 aligns across 8 bases. The J segment lost 7 bases and the V segment lost 3 bases, leaving 11 bases of the junction unmatched. Germline V gene data show CDR1 as ENHRY and CDR2 as SYGVKD. This CDR3 has 15 residues. CDR3 in amino acids: CAISEDMGLDREQYF. The CDR3, as DNA: TGTGCCATCAGTGAAGATATGGGACTAGACAGAGAGCAGTACTTC.

A few counts support this clone. The V gene is TRBV13, the J gene TRBJ2-3; TRBD1 agrees at 7 bases. The germline V gene encodes CDR1 PRHDT and CDR2 FYEKMQ (reference sequence). Germline trimming cut 5 bases from V and 4 bases from J; bases unmatched to any gene: 27. This CDR3 has 21 residues. The CDR3 DNA is TGTGCCAGCAGCGTAACAGGGGATCGACCCGCGGACATCTTTACCGCAGATACGCAGTATTTT. Its protein product is CASSVTGDRPADIFTADTQYF.

Many counts were recorded for this clone. The chain joins TRBV7-2 to TRBJ2-7, with TRBD2 matching over 8 bases. Germline lookup yields CDR1 SGHTA and CDR2 FQGNSA. Germline trimming cut 5 bases from V and 2 bases from J; bases unmatched to any gene: 8. The CDR3 spans 15 residues. The CDR3 sequence is CASSESAGLAYEQYF. The CDR3 bases are TGTGCCAGCAGCGAATCAGCGGGACTAGCCTACGAGCAGTACTTC. The variable domain in full, completed from reference TRBV7-2 and TRBJ2-7, reads GAGVSQSPSNKVTEKGKDVELRCDPISGHTALYWYRQSLGQGLEFLIYFQGNSAPDKSGLPSDRFSAERTGGSVSTLTIQRTQQEDSAVYLCASSESAGLAYEQYFGPGTRLTVT.

Many counts were recorded for this clone. The chain carries TRBV2 and TRBJ2-3, with 12 bases identical to TRBD2. The germline V gene has CDR1 SNHLY and CDR2 FYNNEI. Unmatched junction bases numbered 5, after V lost 5 bases and J lost 2 bases. This CDR3 spans 16 amino acids. The DNA for the CDR3 is TGTGCCAGCAGTCCGACTAGCGGGGGAAACACAGATACGCAGTATTTT. Residues: CASSPTSGGNTDTQYF.

By share, this clone counts as medium-sized. The chain couples TRBV6-1 to TRBJ2-3; D is ambiguous. This CDR3 is 14 amino acids long. Between the trimmed V and J ends, which lost 5 bases and 4 bases, there was a span of 13 bases. From germline, CDR1 is MNHNS and CDR2 SASEGT. CDR3 protein: CASSNQLGADTQYF. DNA for the CDR3: TGTGCCAGCAGTAACCAACTCGGCGCAGATACGCAGTATTTT.